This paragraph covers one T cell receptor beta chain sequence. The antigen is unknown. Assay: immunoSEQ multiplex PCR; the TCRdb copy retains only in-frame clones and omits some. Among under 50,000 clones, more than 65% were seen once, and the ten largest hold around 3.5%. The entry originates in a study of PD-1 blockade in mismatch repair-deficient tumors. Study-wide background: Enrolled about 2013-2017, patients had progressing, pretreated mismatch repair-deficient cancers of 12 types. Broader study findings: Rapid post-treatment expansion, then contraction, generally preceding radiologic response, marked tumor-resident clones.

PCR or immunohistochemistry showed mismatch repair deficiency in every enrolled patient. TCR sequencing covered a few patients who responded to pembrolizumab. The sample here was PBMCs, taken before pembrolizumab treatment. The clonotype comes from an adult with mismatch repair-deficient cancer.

In nucleotides, the CDR3 is TGTGCCAGCAGCTTGTTTTTGGAGGGACTGCAGCCCCAGCATTTT. Protein product: CASSLFLEGLQPQHF. The rearrangement links TRBV5-5 to TRBJ1-5; D is possibly TRBD1 (5 bases). Germline V gives CDR1 SGHKS, CDR2 YYEKEE (reference sequence). The CDR3 runs 15 residues. With 1 base removed from V and 7 bases from J, the gap between germline ends came to 15 bases.